The clone carrying this T cell receptor beta chain appeared once. There are 15 residues in the CDR3. CDR1 is LNHDA, CDR2 SQIVND, per germline (reference sequence). The V gene end was trimmed by 4 bases and the J gene end by 4 bases; junction bases not matched to a gene: 9. This record comes from a study of blood T cell repertoires in COVID-19. Study-level background: Samples taken during acute and convalescent COVID-19 were collected in the United States, Italy and Spain. T cells, B-cell-depleted T cells, or PBMCs provided the cDNA or gDNA that served as material.

Clinical history reported by participants formed the basis on which cohorts were assigned. Methods used by the authors: Scientists estimated how many nucleated cells there were by amplifying reference gene primers. Only in-frame clones appear in the TCRdb table, and some are missing; sequencing was by immunoSEQ multiplex PCR. V, J and clone size are those of that table, while D and trimming were read from the DNA. The table includes around 500,000 clones, 80% to 90% detected once. This chain joins TRBV19 and TRBJ1-1; 7 bases are shared with TRBD1. The sequence was collected from a woman aged 60-75 years who had recovered from COVID-19. Sequenced input: PBMCs or T cells enriched from blood (not recorded which). CDR3 DNA sequence: TGTGCCAGTAGTAGACCCCTCACAGGGGTCACTGAAGCTTTCTTT. Translated: CASSRPLTGVTEAFF.